Below are 13 T cell receptor beta chains sequenced from a single sample in a study of shared clonotypes between healthy human individuals. Data came from immunoSEQ multiplex PCR; TCRdb stores just in-frame clones and leaves some out. The data contain roughly 500,000 clones, more than 75% of them seen just once; the ten biggest clones take up roughly 13%. The sequenced sample was PBMCs. All receptors come from a woman in her thirties or forties in good health. Some clones in this sample may be carry-over from other donors' samples.

The rearrangement links TRBV6-5 to TRBJ2-5; perhaps TRBD1 as D (5 bases). Germline V lookup: CDR1 MNHEY, CDR2 SVGAGI. V lost 5 bases and J 2 bases, leaving 15 bases between the germline ends. The CDR3 consists of 15 residues. CDR3 nucleotides: TGTGCCAGCAGTCCCGCTGGACACAAGCAAGAGACCCAGTACTTC. It yields the protein CASSPAGHKQETQYF.

The V and J genes are TRBV15 and TRBJ2-5; D perhaps matches TRBD1 (6 bases). Trimming removed 8 bases at V and 5 bases at J, with 18 bases between. CDR3 size: 14 residues. The germline CDR1 and CDR2 sequences are LNHNV and YYDKDF (reference sequence). The CDR3 DNA reads as TGTGCCACCGGGTCCCGAGGGGGTCGGGAGACCCAGTACTTC. Its translation: CATGSRGGRETQYF.

This clone was seen at least ten times. The same CDR3 is also encoded by other DNA sequences in this sample. The genes are TRBV29-1 and TRBJ1-1, with D perhaps TRBD1 (6 bases). Trimming left V 0 bases short and J 4 bases short, with 21 bases between. CDR1 and CDR2 (germline): SQVTM, ANQGSEA. This CDR3 is built from 17 residues. The CDR3 DNA sequence: TGCAGCGTTGAAGATCCCAACGGGAGGGGGATGGGCACTGAAGCTTTCTTT. It translates to CSVEDPNGRGMGTEAFF.

This clone was found a few times. Other DNA variants within this sample encode the same CDR3. The chain joins TRBV5-1 to TRBJ2-5, with 11 bases aligning to TRBD2. J lost 2 bases, V lost 0 bases, and 0 bases had no gene match. Germline CDR1 is SGHRS and CDR2 is YFSETQ. The CDR3 loop spans 15 amino acids. The CDR3 coding sequence is TGCGCCAGCAGCTTGGGACTAGCGGGACAAGAGACCCAGTACTTC. This encodes CASSLGLAGQETQYF.

The rearrangement links TRBV5-1 to TRBJ2-1; perhaps D is TRBD1 or TRBD2 (5 bases each). The germline CDR1 and CDR2 sequences are SGHRS and YFSETQ. The CDR3 totals 14 residues. V was clipped by 2 bases and J by 6 bases, with 12 bases between them. The CDR3 loop is CASSLPGPSNEQFF. The CDR3 DNA sequence: TGCGCCAGCAGCTTACCGGGACCAAGCAATGAGCAGTTCTTC.

This clone was counted once. The V call is TRBV4-3, the J call TRBJ2-2; TRBD1 agrees at 7 bases. This CDR3 spans 16 amino acids. V shed 4 bases, J shed 0 bases, and the junction held 5 bases outside the gene matches. The V gene's germline CDR1 is LGHNA and CDR2 YSLEER. The CDR3 DNA sequence: TGCGCCAGCAGCCCGCGGACAGGTGCGAACACCGGGGAGCTGTTTTTT. Translation gives CASSPRTGANTGELFF.

This chain links TRBV2 with TRBJ2-1; 8 bases are shared with TRBD2. The J segment lost 10 bases and the V segment lost 1 base, leaving 3 bases of the junction unmatched. Germline V gene data show CDR1 as SNHLY and CDR2 as FYNNEI. There are 13 residues in the CDR3. The CDR3 here is CASSEVVAGEQFF. The CDR3 nucleotides are TGTGCCAGCAGTGAAGTTGTAGCGGGAGAGCAGTTCTTC.

The chain combines TRBV15 with TRBJ2-7; 7 bases are shared with TRBD2. Per the germline V gene, CDR1 is LNHNV and CDR2 is YYDKDF (reference sequence). V lost 0 bases to trimming and J lost 5 bases; unmatched junction nucleotides: 10. There are 16 residues in the CDR3. DNA of the CDR3: TGTGCCACCAGCAGAGATTCTGAGGGAGGGCGGAACGAGCAGTACTTC. Translated, it gives CATSRDSEGGRNEQYF. Using reference TRBV15 and TRBJ2-7 for the parts outside the CDR3, the full variable domain is DAMVIQNPRYQVTQFGKPVTLSCSQTLNHNVMYWYQQKSSQAPKLLFHYYDKDFNNEADTPDNFQSRRPNTSFCFLDIRSPGLGDTAMYLCATSRDSEGGRNEQYFGPGTRLTVT.

This chain connects TRBV19 to TRBJ2-6; D call uncertain. CDR3 length: 16 residues. Germline values: CDR1 LNHDA, CDR2 SQIVND (reference sequence). The ends were cut back, 1 base at V and 4 bases at J, with 11 bases in the middle. CDR3 loop: CASSIGSPFGANVLTF. The CDR3 DNA follows: TGTGCCAGTAGTATAGGTTCGCCCTTCGGGGCCAACGTCCTGACTTTC.

V usage is TRBV10-1 and J usage is TRBJ2-1; 7 bases line up with TRBD2. Trimming cost V 0 bases and J 5 bases; bases outside gene matches: 4. CDR1 and CDR2 from the germline V gene are WNHNN and SYGVQD (reference sequence). This CDR3 has 15 residues. CDR3 residues: CASSESLGLHNEQFF. In DNA, the CDR3 is TGCGCCAGCAGTGAGTCGCTGGGACTACACAATGAGCAGTTCTTC.

This clone was observed a few times. V and J are TRBV7-2 and TRBJ1-3; a possible D gene is TRBD1 (5 bases). This CDR3 is built from 16 residues. Trimming left V 2 bases short and J 0 bases short, with 11 bases between. Looked up from germline, CDR1 is SGHTA and CDR2 is FQGNSA. CDR3 sequence (DNA): TGTGCCAGCAGCTTACTGGGGCCGAGCTCTGGAAACACCATATATTTT. It specifies CASSLLGPSSGNTIYF. Based on the CDR3 plus reference TRBV7-2 and TRBJ1-3, the full variable domain is GAGVSQSPSNKVTEKGKDVELRCDPISGHTALYWYRQSLGQGLEFLIYFQGNSAPDKSGLPSDRFSAERTGGSVSTLTIQRTQQEDSAVYLCASSLLGPSSGNTIYFGEGSWLTVV.

The V and J genes are TRBV5-8 and TRBJ1-2; D gene uncertain. In germline, CDR1 is SGHTS, CDR2 YDEGEE. Trimming left V 4 bases short and J 2 bases short, with 9 bases between. CDR3 size: 13 residues. CDR3 DNA: TGTGCCAGCAGCCGAGGACCGAACTATGGCTACACCTTC. The encoded protein is CASSRGPNYGYTF.

The chain has TRBV5-1 and TRBJ2-7, with TRBD2 as a possible D gene (6 bases). With 2 bases removed from V and 6 bases from J, the gap between germline ends came to 18 bases. This CDR3 has 15 residues. The germline V gene has CDR1 SGHRS and CDR2 YFSETQ. The DNA for the CDR3 is TGCGCCAGCAGCTTTTCCTTCGGAGGGGCCACCGAGCAGTACTTC. The encoded protein is CASSFSFGGATEQYF. Full variable domain (remainder filled in from reference TRBV5-1 and TRBJ2-7): KAGVTQTPRYLIKTRGQQVTLSCSPISGHRSVSWYQQTPGQGLQFLFEYFSETQRNKGNFPGRFSGRQFSNSRSEMNVSTLELGDSALYLCASSFSFGGATEQYFGPGTRLTVT.